Listed here are 8 T cell receptor beta chains from one sample, sequenced in a study of identical twins. TCRdb used MiXCR to reprocess the 5' RACE reads, holding one entry per CDR3 protein. This table holds about 660,000 distinct CDR3 sequences, around 8.3% found once. Separately, the same data were catalogued under a study of yellow fever vaccine responses in identical twins.

Material for sequencing was PBMCs. Source of these receptors: a woman in her late teens or twenties in good health.

The chain joins TRBV6-5 to TRBJ1-2; D perhaps matches TRBD1 (5 bases). CDR3 size: 15 residues. Deletions cut 1 base from V and 0 bases from J, with 9 bases between. Germline V lookup: CDR1 MNHEY, CDR2 SVGAGI. CDR3: CASSYFEQANYGYTF. CDR3 nucleotide sequence: TGTGCCAGCAGTTACTTCGAACAGGCTAACTATGGCTACACCTTC.

The J gene is TRBJ2-1, the V gene TRBV11-2, with 12 bases lining up with TRBD2. The V and J ends lost 1 base and 6 bases, in that order; junction bases with no gene match: 10. Germline CDR1 SGHAT, CDR2 FQNNGV. CDR3 length: 18 amino acids. CDR3 protein: CASSLGPQLAGGGNEQFF. CDR3 bases: TGTGCCAGCAGCTTAGGACCCCAACTAGCGGGAGGAGGCAATGAGCAGTTCTTC.

This clonotype has at least ten counts. The chain couples TRBV5-1 to TRBJ2-2, with D uncertain. Trimming left V 0 bases short and J 5 bases short, with 11 bases between. The germline V gene has CDR1 SGHRS and CDR2 YFSETQ. The CDR3 extends over 15 amino acids. CDR3 nucleotides: TGCGCCAGCAGCTTGGATCCAAACTTTACCGGGGAGCTGTTTTTT. This sequence encodes CASSLDPNFTGELFF.

This clonotype was seen only a few times. V gene TRBV20-1 combines with J gene TRBJ2-2, with TRBD2 as a possible D gene (6 bases). Germline loops: CDR1 DFQATT, CDR2 SNEGSKA (reference sequence). Trimming took 5 bases from V and 7 from J, leaving 20 bases between them. This CDR3 has 15 residues. The CDR3: CSAWGEERGLGELFF. For the CDR3, the DNA is TGCAGTGCTTGGGGGGAAGAGAGGGGTCTCGGGGAGCTGTTTTTT.

The gene calls are TRBV7-2 and TRBJ2-1; D unresolved. This CDR3 comprises 14 residues. The V gene's germline CDR1 is SGHTA and CDR2 FQGNSA. The V gene lost 4 bases and the J gene lost 15 bases, with 22 bases spanning the gap. CDR3 sequence: CASSYKQNPQKGFF. The CDR3 DNA is TGTGCCAGCAGCTACAAACAAAATCCACAAAAGGGGTTCTTC.

J is TRBJ2-2 and V is TRBV20-1; D is undetermined. The V gene lost 3 bases and the J gene lost 0 bases, with 5 bases spanning the gap. Germline V gene lookup returns CDR1 DFQATT and CDR2 SNEGSKA (reference sequence). CDR3 size: 13 residues. The CDR3 sequence: CSASRSNTGELFF. CDR3 DNA: TGCAGTGCTAGCAGATCGAACACCGGGGAGCTGTTTTTT.

This clonotype was observed a few times. CDR3 residues: CSGRDTEAFF. In DNA form, the CDR3 reads TGCAGCGGGCGGGACACTGAAGCTTTCTTT. The V call is TRBV29-1, the J call TRBJ1-1; D is ambiguous. The CDR3 covers 10 residues. Germline-derived CDR1 and CDR2 are SQVTM and ANQGSEA. V was trimmed by 7 bases and J by 3 bases, leaving 6 bases between them.

J is TRBJ2-3 and V is TRBV7-8; D not certain. CDR3 size: 14 residues. The V gene's germline CDR1 is SGHVS and CDR2 FQNEAQ. V dropped 5 bases and J dropped 0 bases, with 9 bases sitting between them. CDR3: CASSLPYSTDTQYF. DNA for the CDR3: TGTGCCAGCAGCCTACCTTACAGCACAGATACGCAGTATTTT.